This T cell receptor (beta chain) was sequenced in a study of OX40 agonist ivuxolimab in advanced cancers. Here immunoSEQ multiplex PCR was the method, and the copy in TCRdb shows in-frame clones only, minus some. The data contain tens of thousands of clones, around nine tenths of them seen just once; the ten biggest clones take up 2.5% to 3.5%. V lost 3 bases and J lost 3; bases outside the gene matches: 4. This CDR3 contains 14 residues. Germline values: CDR1 SGHNT, CDR2 YENEEA. This TCR derives from an adult with an advanced solid tumor such as melanoma, head and neck, liver or kidney cancer. The chain has TRBV11-3 and TRBJ1-1; 7 bases are shared with TRBD1. This specimen was CD4+ or CD8+ T cells sorted from blood, taken in a trial of the OX40 agonist ivuxolimab. This CDR3 is CASSLGTEDTEAFF. CDR3 DNA: TGTGCCAGCAGCTTGGGGACAGAAGACACTGAAGCTTTCTTT.